Listed here are 14 T cell receptor beta chains from one sample, sequenced in a study of identical twins. One entry per CDR3 protein, called by TCRdb with MiXCR from the 5' RACE reads. Of 400,000 to 500,000 distinct CDR3 sequences listed, less than 20% are singletons. Sequenced input: naive T cells sorted from blood. The receptors shown here come from a man in his fifties in good health.

The chain couples TRBV20-1 to TRBJ2-7; 9 positions match TRBD1. Germline V gene lookup returns CDR1 DFQATT and CDR2 SNEGSKA (reference sequence). The length of the CDR3 is 13 residues. V lost 6 bases to trimming and J lost 1 base; unmatched junction nucleotides: 4. The DNA for the CDR3 is TGCAGTGCAGGACAGGGGTTGTCCTACGAGCAGTACTTC. Protein: CSAGQGLSYEQYF.

This clonotype was observed at least ten times. Here the CDR3 DNA reads TGCGCCAGCAGCCCCGGACAATCGAACACCGGGGAGCTGTTTTTT. Encoded protein: CASSPGQSNTGELFF. The rearrangement joins TRBV5-1 to TRBJ2-2, with a tentative D call TRBD1 (5 bases). The CDR3 is 15 amino acids. V was clipped by 4 bases and J by 0 bases, with 10 bases between them. The V gene's germline CDR1 is SGHRS and CDR2 YFSETQ.

The table lists this clonotype with a few counts. This chain connects TRBV6-9 to TRBJ2-1; D tentatively fits TRBD1 or TRBD2 (5 bases each). The CDR3 extends over 16 amino acids. With 7 bases removed from V and 4 bases from J, the gap between germline ends came to 20 bases. CDR1 is MNHGY and CDR2 is SVAAGI in the germline V gene. CDR3 region: CASTGDVYTAYNEQFF. The CDR3 DNA reads as TGTGCCAGCACCGGGGACGTCTACACGGCTTACAATGAGCAGTTCTTC.

Only one count was recorded for this clonotype. V and J are TRBV30 and TRBJ2-7; TRBD1 might be the D (6 bases). Germline CDR1 is GTSNPN and CDR2 is SVGIG (reference sequence). This CDR3 region has 13 residues. The V end lost 2 bases, the J end lost 9 bases, and 17 bases lay between the germline ends. The CDR3 is CAWSSWDNSGQYF. The CDR3 coding sequence is TGTGCCTGGAGTTCCTGGGACAACAGCGGGCAGTACTTC.

This clonotype was seen a few times. This rearrangement joins TRBV7-2 to TRBJ2-7; 7 bases are shared with TRBD1. The ends lost 5 bases at V and 0 bases at J; junction bases unmatched: 4. The CDR3 loop spans 14 amino acids. Germline lookup yields CDR1 SGHTA and CDR2 FQGNSA. The CDR3 region is CASSPGQISYEQYF. The CDR3 nucleotides read TGTGCCAGCAGCCCGGGACAGATCTCCTACGAGCAGTACTTC.

CDR3: CSALVPQLRDTEAFF. The CDR3 nucleotides read TGCAGTGCTTTAGTCCCACAGCTCCGTGACACTGAAGCTTTCTTT. This rearrangement joins TRBV20-1 to TRBJ1-1; D is unclear. The CDR3 is made up of 15 amino acids. Trimming shortened V by 5 bases and J by 3 bases, and 19 bases separated the two germline ends. Germline CDR1 reads DFQATT; CDR2 reads SNEGSKA (reference sequence).

V gene TRBV7-9 combines with J gene TRBJ2-7, with 7 bases matching TRBD1. The CDR3 contains 15 residues. Germline CDR1 and CDR2: SEHNR and FQNEAQ (reference sequence). With V trimmed by 6 bases and J by 7 bases, 15 bases remained unmatched. CDR3 region: CASSPYRGPPLEQYF. The CDR3 DNA sequence: TGTGCCAGCAGTCCCTACAGGGGCCCACCGTTGGAGCAGTACTTC.

This clonotype was counted only a few times. The V and J genes are TRBV6-2 or TRBV6-3 and TRBJ2-5; D is perhaps TRBD1 or TRBD2 (5 bases each). Looked up from germline, CDR1 is MNHEY and CDR2 is SVGEGT. V lost 2 bases to trimming and J lost 7 bases, with 14 bases between them. This CDR3 has 14 residues. The CDR3, as DNA: TGTGCCAGCAGTTACGCGTTGGGGGTACCGACCCAGTACTTC. Encoded protein: CASSYALGVPTQYF.

This clonotype was recorded many times. V and J are TRBV29-1 and TRBJ2-7, with D possibly matching TRBD1 (6 bases). V was pared by 4 bases and J by 3 bases, with 19 bases between. CDR1 SQVTM and CDR2 ANQGSEA come from the germline V gene. The CDR3 consists of 15 residues. DNA of the CDR3: TGCAGCGTTGTCGCTTGGGGACACTTTGACTACGAGCAGTACTTC. Protein product: CSVVAWGHFDYEQYF.

This chain uses TRBV5-1 with TRBJ2-1, with a tentative D call TRBD1 (6 bases). The V gene's germline CDR1 is SGHRS and CDR2 YFSETQ. The CDR3 is 15 residues long. V gave up 0 bases and J gave up 3 bases, with 10 bases separating them. CDR3: CASSLGLDSYNEQFF. The CDR3 DNA sequence: TGCGCCAGCAGCTTGGGTCTGGACAGCTACAATGAGCAGTTCTTC.

Ten or more counts support this clonotype. The chain links TRBV3-1 to TRBJ2-2; D could derive from TRBD1 or TRBD2 (5 bases each). CDR1 and CDR2 (germline): LGHDT, YNNKEL (reference sequence). Trimming pared 3 bases from V and 7 bases from J, leaving 12 bases between. The CDR3 runs to 14 residues. The CDR3 nucleotides are TGTGCCAGCAGCCAGAGAGGGGCTAACGGGGAGCTGTTTTTT. Amino acids: CASSQRGANGELFF.

This clonotype was seen many times. The chain has TRBV29-1 and TRBJ2-1; D may be TRBD2 (6 bases). Germline V gene sequence: CDR1 SQVTM, CDR2 ANQGSEA. This CDR3 region has 13 residues. The ends were cut back, 3 bases at V and 2 bases at J, with 8 bases in the middle. CDR3 nucleotides: TGCAGCGTTGAGACTAGAGCCTACAATGAGCAGTTCTTC. Protein sequence: CSVETRAYNEQFF.

The chain links TRBV3-1 to TRBJ2-7; 10 positions match TRBD2. The trim removed 1 base at V and 0 bases at J, leaving 0 bases unmatched. The CDR3 runs 15 residues. Germline CDR1 reads LGHDT; CDR2 reads YNNKEL (reference sequence). The CDR3 sequence is CASSQASGGSYEQYF. The CDR3 nucleotides read TGTGCCAGCAGCCAAGCTAGCGGGGGCTCCTACGAGCAGTACTTC.

The V call is TRBV7-8, the J call TRBJ1-4; 8 positions agree with TRBD1. The germline V gene has CDR1 SGHVS and CDR2 FQNEAQ. Trimming at V came to 3 bases and at J to 8 bases, leaving 8 bases not matched to a gene. This CDR3 spans 15 amino acids. The CDR3 DNA follows: TGTGCCAGCAGCTTTATGGACAGGGTGGGCGAAAAACTGTTTTTT. As protein: CASSFMDRVGEKLFF.